These T cell receptor beta chains were read from a single sample in a study of shared T cell receptors in the human thymus. Sequencing was performed with immunoSEQ multiplex PCR; in TCRdb, only in-frame clones are kept and a portion is missing. This sample has roughly 660,000 clones, with approximately 90% found just once. The data also belong to a second study, concerning human thymus T cells.

Sequencing input: thymocytes. The receptor set was obtained from a boy younger than two with a congenital heart defect. The CDR3 runs from the conserved cysteine through the conserved F or W. A D gene is named only where the DNA matches it firmly.

d_gene: -; v_gene: TRBV7-9; CDR3aa: CASSLIRSNQPQHF
d_gene: -; v_gene: TRBV7-8; CDR3aa: CASSLVPGYSSYEQYF
d_gene: -; v_gene: TRBV6-4; CDR3aa: CASSDSSRGPYF
d_gene: -; v_gene: TRBV5-4; CDR3aa: CAFRWGQGTTGELFF
d_gene: -; v_gene: TRBV10-1; CDR3aa: CASSEVGGYNEQFF
d_gene: -; v_gene: TRBV4-2; CDR3aa: CASSQDLTLEGYGNQPQHF
d_gene: -; v_gene: TRBV7-8; CDR3aa: CASSQLQREETQYF
d_gene: TRBD1; v_gene: TRBV7-6; CDR3aa: CASSFTLSGQGSEQYF
d_gene: TRBD2; v_gene: TRBV29-1; CDR3aa: CSVEDGLAGFFSSYNEQFF
d_gene: TRBD2; v_gene: TRBV6-5; CDR3aa: CASRTGTSVHNEQFF
d_gene: TRBD2; v_gene: TRBV29-1; CDR3aa: CRGGREREGGSTDTQYF
d_gene: TRBD1; v_gene: TRBV5-4; CDR3aa: CASSLAGTGGKEKLFF
d_gene: -; v_gene: TRBV15; CDR3aa: CATSRDSDRQAFF
d_gene: TRBD1; v_gene: TRBV7-8; CDR3aa: CASRRTGDNGYTF
d_gene: -; v_gene: TRBV10-1; CDR3aa: CANRGRCLRTQHF
d_gene: -; v_gene: TRBV7-2; CDR3aa: CASSIAVYKGYTF
d_gene: -; v_gene: TRBV25-1; CDR3aa: CASSELPHYSGNTIYF
d_gene: -; v_gene: TRBV15; CDR3aa: CATTTTGETQYF
d_gene: TRBD2; v_gene: TRBV9; CDR3aa: CASSSRREGQDTQYF
d_gene: TRBD2; v_gene: TRBV4-3; CDR3aa: CASSPGLASYGQYF
d_gene: -; v_gene: TRBV9; CDR3aa: CASSPRGKTGELFF
d_gene: TRBD2; v_gene: TRBV10-1; CDR3aa: CASSPWTSGGRSFTDTQYF
d_gene: -; v_gene: TRBV7-2; CDR3aa: CASSPRLVKSYEQYF
d_gene: -; v_gene: TRBV7-2; CDR3aa: CASSSTTLSGPSYEQYF
d_gene: TRBD1; v_gene: TRBV27; CDR3aa: CASSRFGQGNQPQHF
d_gene: TRBD1; v_gene: TRBV28; CDR3aa: CASSPPGTGVDEQYF
d_gene: -; v_gene: TRBV4-2; CDR3aa: CASSQDQGRGFTDTQYF